This record looks at one T cell receptor (beta chain) sequence and its context. Libraries were prepared by immunoSEQ multiplex PCR; TCRdb keeps only in-frame clonotypes and omits some of them. Among about 100,000 clones listed, about 91% were seen once. The sample belongs to a study of T cell changes during pregnancy in multiple sclerosis. Trimming cost V 6 bases and J 4 bases; bases outside gene matches: 7. CDR3 length equals 15 residues. CDR1 MDHEN and CDR2 SYDVKM come from the germline V gene. Sequences were derived from peripheral blood, sampled in the second trimester of pregnancy. The clonotype comes from a female donor with multiple sclerosis, enrolled in a pregnancy study. The chain is built from TRBV28 and TRBJ1-5; 9 bases agree with TRBD1. CDR3 bases: TGTGCCAGCAGGGACCGACAGGGGGAGAATCAGCCCCAGCATTTT. As protein: CASRDRQGENQPQHF. The full variable domain, completed using reference TRBV28 and TRBJ1-5, is DVKVTQSSRYLVKRTGEKVFLECVQDMDHENMFWYRQDPGLGLRLIYFSYDVKMKEKGDIPEGYSVSREKKERFSLILESASTNQTSMYLCASRDRQGENQPQHFGDGTRLSIL.